One sample yielded the 14 T cell receptor beta chains listed below, sequenced in a study of blood T cell repertoires in COVID-19. Clones were sequenced by immunoSEQ multiplex PCR, and TCRdb holds only the in-frame ones, with some missing. The table has 360,000 or so clones, roughly 87% seen once. Sequenced material: PBMCs or T cells enriched from blood (not recorded which). These receptors came from a woman aged 25 to 39 who had recovered from COVID-19.

Comment on this clone: Other DNA variants within this sample encode the same CDR3. DNA for the CDR3: TGTGCCAGCAGCGTGGGACAGGGAGGCTACGAGCAGTACTTC. This codes for CASSVGQGGYEQYF. V usage is TRBV9 and J usage is TRBJ2-7, with 9 bases identical to TRBD1. CDR3 length equals 14 residues. V gave up 2 bases and J gave up 3 bases; unmatched junction bases: 3. The V gene's germline CDR1 is SGDLS and CDR2 YYNGEE.

CDR3 DNA: TGTGCCTGGAGTGTACCGAGGTCCTCTGGGGCCAACGTCCTGACTTTC. Residues: CAWSVPRSSGANVLTF. The chain couples TRBV30 to TRBJ2-6, with D uncertain. The CDR3 consists of 16 residues. The germline CDR1 and CDR2 sequences are GTSNPN and SVGIG (reference sequence). Trimming left V 0 bases short and J 0 bases short, with 9 bases between.

This chain connects TRBV7-6 to TRBJ2-5; D is unclear. Deletions cut 5 bases from V and 1 base from J, with 5 bases between. The CDR3 consists of 12 residues. Germline-derived CDR1 and CDR2 are SGHVS and FNYEAQ. The CDR3 DNA sequence: TGTGCCAGCAGCCCCGGCCAAGAGACCCAGTACTTC. Protein sequence: CASSPGQETQYF.

CDR3 DNA: TGTGCCAGCAGTCCCAGGGATCTCTATGGCTACACCTTC. The encoded protein is CASSPRDLYGYTF. V gene TRBV6-5 combines with J gene TRBJ1-2; possibly TRBD1 for D (5 bases). Trimming removed 5 bases at V and 4 bases at J, with 11 bases between. The CDR3 runs to 13 residues. Germline V CDR1 and CDR2: MNHEY, SVGAGI.

The V and J genes are TRBV5-8 and TRBJ2-7; D is ambiguous. V was clipped by 3 bases and J by 2 bases, with 6 bases between them. The CDR3 consists of 12 residues. The V gene's germline CDR1 is SGHTS and CDR2 YDEGEE. As DNA, the CDR3 is TGTGCCAGCAGCTACAAAACCTACGAGCAGTACTTC. It encodes CASSYKTYEQYF.

This clone was counted between two and nine times. The rearrangement joins TRBV19 to TRBJ1-1; 7 bases are shared with TRBD1. This CDR3 has 13 amino acids. The trim removed 11 bases at V and 4 bases at J, leaving 10 bases unmatched. The germline gives CDR1 LNHDA, CDR2 SQIVND (reference sequence). DNA for the CDR3: TGTGCCTCGAACAGGGGAGAAAGCACTGAAGCTTTCTTT. This translates into CASNRGESTEAFF.

This clone appeared a single time. This sequence joins TRBV7-2 and TRBJ2-5; D ambiguous. Germline V lookup: CDR1 SGHTA, CDR2 FQGNSA. V was cut by 1 base and J by 2 bases, with 8 bases left in between. The CDR3 has 14 amino acids. CDR3 protein: CASSLVPLQETQYF. CDR3 bases: TGTGCCAGCAGCTTAGTCCCCCTGCAAGAGACCCAGTACTTC.

The chain combines TRBV5-4 with TRBJ2-7; a possible D gene is TRBD2 (6 bases). The V end lost 4 bases, the J end lost 7 bases, and 18 bases lay between the germline ends. The CDR3 is made up of 14 amino acids. Germline assignment: CDR1 SGHNT and CDR2 YYREEE (reference sequence). Here the CDR3 reads CASSPPGGAREQYF. CDR3 sequence (DNA): TGTGCCAGCAGCCCGCCCGGAGGGGCGAGGGAGCAGTACTTC.

V gene TRBV27 combines with J gene TRBJ1-6, with D perhaps TRBD1 (6 bases). The germline V gene has CDR1 MNHEY and CDR2 SMNVEV (reference sequence). The CDR3 runs 14 residues. Trimming cost V 6 bases and J 7 bases, with 13 bases left between them. CDR3: CASRFITGNSPLHF. CDR3 in DNA: TGTGCCAGCAGATTCATTACAGGGAATTCACCCCTCCACTTT.

V and J are TRBV6-1 and TRBJ1-3; D may be TRBD1 (6 bases). Germline V gives CDR1 MNHNS, CDR2 SASEGT. This CDR3 contains 15 residues. V was clipped by 3 bases and J by 2 bases, with 11 bases between them. Written as DNA, the CDR3 is TGTGCCAGCAGTGATCAGGGGTGGCCTGGAAACACCATATATTTT. Its translation: CASSDQGWPGNTIYF.

The V and J genes are TRBV28 and TRBJ2-7; weak D call: TRBD2 (6 bases). The CDR3 is 14 amino acids. V gave up 1 base and J gave up 4 bases, with 11 bases separating them. Germline loops: CDR1 MDHEN, CDR2 SYDVKM. CDR3 bases: TGTGCCAGCAGTTTATCCGGGAGTTTTTACGAGCAGTACTTC. Amino acids: CASSLSGSFYEQYF.

The chain uses TRBV5-4 and TRBJ1-1, with D possibly matching TRBD1 (5 bases). Germline CDR1 and CDR2: SGHNT and YYREEE (reference sequence). This CDR3 is 17 amino acids long. V was clipped by 2 bases and J by 1 base, with 18 bases between them. CDR3 protein: CASSFDSSLPRNTEAFF. CDR3 bases: TGTGCCAGCAGCTTCGACAGCTCTCTACCTCGGAACACTGAAGCTTTCTTT.

This clone turned up a few times. Other DNA variants within this sample encode the same CDR3. The V gene is TRBV19, the J gene TRBJ1-1; perhaps TRBD1 as D (6 bases). V was trimmed by 7 bases and J by 0 bases, leaving 9 bases between them. This CDR3 has 13 residues. The germline V gene has CDR1 LNHDA and CDR2 SQIVND (reference sequence). The CDR3 DNA reads TGTGCCAGTACGGACAGCTTGAACACTGAAGCTTTCTTT. Encoded protein: CASTDSLNTEAFF. The variable domain in full, completed from reference TRBV19 and TRBJ1-1, reads DGGITQSPKYLFRKEGQNVTLSCEQNLNHDAMYWYRQDPGQGLRLIYYSQIVNDFQKGDIAEGYSVSREKKESFPLTVTSAQKNPTAFYLCASTDSLNTEAFFGQGTRLTVV.

This clone came up a few times. V is TRBV19 and J is TRBJ1-2, with a tentative D call TRBD1 (6 bases). V lost 1 base to trimming and J lost 8 bases, with 17 bases between them. The CDR3 runs 15 residues. The germline V gene encodes CDR1 LNHDA and CDR2 SQIVND (reference sequence). CDR3: CASSIGPTGLRGYTF. The CDR3 nucleotides read TGTGCCAGTAGTATAGGCCCGACAGGTCTCCGCGGCTACACCTTC.